These 20 T cell receptor beta chains were all obtained from the same sample, sequenced in a study of cytomegalovirus exposure and HLA in healthy donors. Primers: 60 Vbeta forward and 13 Jbeta reverse. Profiled with immunoSEQ multiplex PCR; TCRdb holds only in-frame clones, not every one. Among under 300,000 clones listed, roughly 88% were seen once. Sequenced material: PBMCs. These receptors all stem from a man aged 40-49 years in good health and CMV-seropositive.

J is TRBJ2-7 and V is TRBV5-5, with 7 bases lining up with TRBD1. The V and J ends lost 0 bases and 2 bases, in that order; junction bases with no gene match: 5. The length of the CDR3 is 15 residues. Germline CDR1 reads SGHKS; CDR2 reads YYEKEE (reference sequence). CDR3 loop: CASSLAGTAAYEQYF. In DNA, the CDR3 is TGTGCCAGCAGCTTGGCGGGGACAGCGGCCTACGAGCAGTACTTC.

The chain links TRBV6-5 to TRBJ1-4, with D maybe TRBD1 (5 bases). The germline V and J ends were trimmed by 5 bases and 7 bases, with 14 bases remaining between them. CDR1 is MNHEY and CDR2 is SVGAGI in the germline V gene. CDR3 size: 14 residues. The CDR3 spells CASSGAGQGEKLFF. In DNA form, the CDR3 reads TGTGCCAGCAGTGGGGCAGGGCAAGGTGAAAAACTGTTTTTT.

The genes are TRBV4-2 and TRBJ2-3, with D tentatively TRBD2 (6 bases). CDR1 and CDR2 (germline): LGHNA, YNFKEQ. V dropped 4 bases and J dropped 4 bases, with 18 bases sitting between them. This CDR3 is 16 amino acids long. This chain's CDR3 is CASSLLGPLAPDTQYF. In DNA form, the CDR3 reads TGTGCCAGCAGCCTTTTGGGCCCGCTAGCGCCAGATACGCAGTATTTT.

This sequence joins TRBV28 and TRBJ2-5; TRBD2 might be the D (6 bases). Germline values: CDR1 MDHEN, CDR2 SYDVKM. The CDR3 is 14 residues long. The V end was cut by 6 bases, the J end by 2 bases, with 13 bases between. The CDR3 reads CASRLPGVQETQYF. The CDR3 DNA reads as TGTGCCAGCAGACTCCCGGGAGTTCAAGAGACCCAGTACTTC.

V gene TRBV4-3 combines with J gene TRBJ2-3; TRBD2 aligns across 8 bases. The CDR3 is made up of 16 amino acids. V lost 0 bases to trimming and J lost 6 bases; unmatched junction nucleotides: 8. Per germline, CDR1 LGHNA and CDR2 YSLEER. This CDR3 is CASSQETAGVRDTQYF. DNA of the CDR3: TGCGCCAGCAGCCAAGAAACAGCGGGAGTGAGGGATACGCAGTATTTT.

This chain uses TRBV28 with TRBJ2-7; D possibly corresponds to TRBD1 (7 bases). Germline values: CDR1 MDHEN, CDR2 SYDVKM. The V gene lost 3 bases and the J gene lost 1 base, with 16 bases spanning the gap. This CDR3 contains 16 residues. CDR3 DNA: TGTGCCAGCAGTTTTGGGGGGACAGAGAGTTCCTACGAGCAGTACTTC. Amino acids: CASSFGGTESSYEQYF.

The rearrangement joins TRBV7-9 to TRBJ2-7; TRBD1 is a possible D gene (6 bases). The CDR3 extends over 13 amino acids. V lost 2 bases, J lost 5 bases, and 10 bases lay in between. CDR1 and CDR2 (germline): SEHNR, FQNEAQ (reference sequence). The CDR3 is CASSLNRANEQYF. CDR3 nucleotide sequence: TGTGCCAGCAGCTTAAACAGGGCCAACGAGCAGTACTTC.

The chain is built from TRBV10-3 and TRBJ2-3; D perhaps matches TRBD2 (6 bases). The V end was cut by 3 bases, the J end by 1 base, with 17 bases between. This CDR3 contains 17 residues. CDR1 is ENHRY and CDR2 is SYGVKD in the germline V gene. The CDR3 coding sequence is TGTGCCATCAGTGACCCCCGGGACGGGGGTGGCACAGATACGCAGTATTTT. Encoded protein: CAISDPRDGGGTDTQYF.

This clone was observed a few times. The V gene is TRBV7-2, the J gene TRBJ2-7, with TRBD2 matching over 7 bases. Germline V gives CDR1 SGHTA, CDR2 FQGNSA. CDR3 length: 15 residues. V lost 0 bases to trimming and J lost 0 bases; unmatched junction nucleotides: 2. CDR3 DNA: TGTGCCAGCAGCTTAGCGGGAGGGGACTCCTACGAGCAGTACTTC. Its translation: CASSLAGGDSYEQYF.

The rearrangement links TRBV6-4 to TRBJ2-2, with D possibly TRBD1 on 6 matching bases. V lost 3 bases and J 6 bases, leaving 11 bases between the germline ends. CDR3 size: 14 residues. Germline CDR1 MRHNA, CDR2 SNTAGT. DNA of the CDR3: TGTGCCAGCAGTGAAGCCACAGGGTCCGGGGAGCTGTTTTTT. Encoded protein: CASSEATGSGELFF.

The rearrangement joins TRBV5-1 to TRBJ1-2; D not certain. Germline-derived CDR1 and CDR2 are SGHRS and YFSETQ. The CDR3 extends over 12 amino acids. Trimming took off 0 bases at V and 8 bases at J, with 8 bases between the two ends. This CDR3 reads CASSLGQRGYTF. CDR3 DNA sequence: TGCGCCAGCAGCTTGGGGCAGCGGGGCTACACCTTC.

This clone was found once. The chain carries TRBV7-2 and TRBJ1-5; a weak D match, TRBD1 (6 bases). This CDR3 region has 16 residues. CDR1 and CDR2 from the germline V gene are SGHTA and FQGNSA. V shed 5 bases and J shed 0 bases, with 14 bases lying between them. CDR3 protein: CASSIGQPYSNQPQHF. The CDR3 nucleotides are TGTGCCAGCAGCATAGGACAGCCTTATAGCAATCAGCCCCAGCATTTT.

V gene TRBV27 combines with J gene TRBJ1-2; possibly TRBD1 for D (6 bases). The ends were cut back, 4 bases at V and 1 base at J, with 16 bases in the middle. Per the germline V gene, CDR1 is MNHEY and CDR2 is SMNVEV (reference sequence). The CDR3 is 16 residues long. The CDR3 DNA sequence: TGTGCCAGCAGTTCAGCCGGGGGGGGCTATAACTATGGCTACACCTTC. Translating gives CASSSAGGGYNYGYTF.

The rearrangement links TRBV19 to TRBJ2-3, with TRBD2 matching 9 bases. The CDR3 runs 16 residues. Trimming took 5 bases from V and 3 from J; bases not matched to a gene: 9. The germline gives CDR1 LNHDA, CDR2 SQIVND (reference sequence). The CDR3 loop reads CASSVQGLATTDTQYF. As DNA, the CDR3 is TGTGCCAGTAGTGTACAGGGACTAGCAACAACAGATACGCAGTATTTT.

The chain uses TRBV7-9 and TRBJ2-4; 10 positions match TRBD2. CDR3 length equals 16 residues. The V and J ends lost 5 bases and 1 base, in that order; junction bases with no gene match: 5. Germline CDR1 is SEHNR and CDR2 is FQNEAQ (reference sequence). CDR3 nucleotides: TGTGCCAGCAGCCCGGGGGGACTAGCGGCCAAAAACATTCAGTACTTC. Translated, it gives CASSPGGLAAKNIQYF.

V is TRBV21-1 and J is TRBJ2-5; the table's D call of TRBD1 was not tested on the DNA. TRBV21-1 is termed a pseudogene. The CDR3 covers 14 residues. The CDR3 bases are TGTGCCAGCAGCATGGGGACACACCAAGAGACCCAGTACTTC. It specifies CASSMGTHQETQYF.

This chain uses TRBV30 with TRBJ2-1; 9 bases agree with TRBD2. V lost 2 bases and J lost 4; bases outside the gene matches: 6. CDR1 and CDR2 (germline): GTSNPN, SVGIG (reference sequence). The CDR3 length is 15 residues. CDR3 nucleotides: TGTGCCTGGAGTCCCGCTAGCGGGGTGTACAATGAGCAGTTCTTC. Amino acid sequence: CAWSPASGVYNEQFF.

The chain uses TRBV6-1 and TRBJ2-7; D may be TRBD1 (5 bases). There are 14 residues in the CDR3. Germline CDR1 MNHNS, CDR2 SASEGT. V dropped 6 bases and J dropped 5 bases, with 17 bases sitting between them. The CDR3: CASSFQYDSNEQYF. The CDR3 DNA reads TGTGCCAGCAGCTTTCAGTACGACAGTAACGAGCAGTACTTC.

The V call is TRBV5-6, the J call TRBJ2-5; 7 positions agree with TRBD1. The CDR3 loop spans 14 amino acids. In germline, CDR1 is SGHDT, CDR2 YYEEEE. V lost 4 bases and J lost 5; bases outside the gene matches: 8. The CDR3 sequence: CASSKTGMGETQYF. The CDR3 bases are TGTGCCAGCAGCAAGACAGGGATGGGGGAGACCCAGTACTTC.

The chain joins TRBV28 to TRBJ2-1, with a tentative D call TRBD1 (6 bases). Germline-derived CDR1 and CDR2 are MDHEN and SYDVKM. The CDR3 extends over 15 amino acids. Deletions cut 6 bases from V and 4 bases from J, with 16 bases between. The CDR3 nucleotides are TGTGCCAGCAGCCCGCCCGGACAGCTGTACAATGAGCAGTTCTTC. Translation gives CASSPPGQLYNEQFF.